Shown below are 18 T cell receptor beta chains from a single sample sequenced in a study of memory CD4+ T cells and cytomegalovirus serostatus. The sort gate was single viable CD3+CD4+CD8-CD45RO+ cells for memory CD4+ T cells. Some clones are missing from TCRdb's copy, which holds only in-frame ones; the method was immunoSEQ multiplex PCR. Among tens of thousands of clones listed, 60% to 85% were seen once. Material: memory CD4+ T cells from blood. The receptors derive from an adult in good health and CMV-seronegative.

This chain joins TRBV9 and TRBJ2-7; D perhaps matches TRBD1 (6 bases). Trimming removed 0 bases from V and 2 bases from J, with 12 bases in between. CDR1 and CDR2 from the germline V gene are SGDLS and YYNGEE. The CDR3 is 15 amino acids. The CDR3 nucleotides read TGTGCCAGCAGCGTAGCTCAGGGGCCAACCTACGAGCAGTACTTC. This translates into CASSVAQGPTYEQYF.

The chain uses TRBV5-1 and TRBJ2-1, with 7 bases fitting TRBD1. CDR1 SGHRS and CDR2 YFSETQ come from the germline V gene. The CDR3 spans 15 residues. Trimming took 8 bases from V and 3 from J; bases not matched to a gene: 11. CDR3 sequence (DNA): TGCGCCAGTCAACAGGGGAGTGGAGTCTACAATGAGCAGTTCTTC. Encoded protein: CASQQGSGVYNEQFF.

The chain has TRBV28 and TRBJ2-2; possible D gene TRBD1, 6 bases. Germline lookup yields CDR1 MDHEN and CDR2 SYDVKM. V was pared by 5 bases and J by 6 bases, with 10 bases between. The CDR3 is 13 residues long. The CDR3 spells CASSPTGSGELFF. In DNA form, the CDR3 reads TGTGCCAGCAGTCCCACAGGGTCCGGGGAGCTGTTTTTT.

The CDR3 coding sequence is TGTGCCAGCAGTAGGCAGCAGACTCAGCCCCAGCATTTT. The encoded protein is CASSRQQTQPQHF. The chain recombines TRBV2 with TRBJ1-5, with unresolved D. The V gene lost 5 bases and the J gene lost 6 bases, with 11 bases spanning the gap. This CDR3 comprises 13 residues. The germline CDR1 and CDR2 sequences are SNHLY and FYNNEI.

The rearrangement uses TRBV5-6 and TRBJ1-2; the match to TRBD1 covers 9 bases. The V gene's germline CDR1 is SGHDT and CDR2 YYEEEE. V was clipped by 4 bases and J by 7 bases; unmatched bases: 17. This CDR3 spans 17 amino acids. Here the CDR3 DNA reads TGTGCCAGCAGCCCATTGGGCCCGGACAGGGGAGTTGGTGGCTACACCTTC. Translation gives CASSPLGPDRGVGGYTF. Filled out from reference TRBV5-6 and TRBJ1-2, the complete variable domain reads DAGVTQSPTHLIKTRGQQVTLRCSPKSGHDTVSWYQQALGQGPQFIFQYYEEEERQRGNFPDRFSGHQFPNYSSELNVNALLLGDSALYLCASSPLGPDRGVGGYTFGSGTRLTVV.

The rearrangement uses TRBV5-6 and TRBJ2-2; D is perhaps TRBD1 (6 bases). Germline V gene sequence: CDR1 SGHDT, CDR2 YYEEEE. Trimming took off 2 bases at V and 1 base at J, with 9 bases between the two ends. This CDR3 region has 15 residues. The CDR3 region has the DNA TGTGCCAGCAGCTTCGGACAGAAGAACACCGGGGAGCTGTTTTTT. Residues: CASSFGQKNTGELFF.

This sequence joins TRBV18 and TRBJ1-4, with 7 bases matching TRBD1. This CDR3 region has 14 residues. In germline, CDR1 is KGHSH, CDR2 LQKENI. J gave up 7 bases and V 4 bases, and 6 bases lay outside the gene matches. The CDR3 protein is CASSLDRVGEKLFF. The CDR3, as DNA: TGTGCCAGCTCACTTGACAGGGTGGGTGAAAAACTGTTTTTT.

This sequence joins TRBV7-8 and TRBJ1-3; D not certain. V lost 1 base to trimming and J lost 4 bases, with 8 bases between them. The CDR3 has 14 residues. Germline loops: CDR1 SGHVS, CDR2 FQNEAQ. The CDR3 DNA reads as TGTGCCAGCAGCTTAGGACCGATCGGAAACACCATATATTTT. Protein product: CASSLGPIGNTIYF.

V gene TRBV7-3 combines with J gene TRBJ2-1; TRBD1 or TRBD2 may be the D gene (6 bases each). In germline, CDR1 is SGHTA, CDR2 FQGTGA. The CDR3 extends over 14 amino acids. V was cut by 0 bases and J by 6 bases, with 9 bases left in between. This CDR3 reads CASSLTGGVNEQFF. CDR3 coding DNA: TGTGCCAGCAGCTTAACCGGGGGCGTCAATGAGCAGTTCTTC.

The rearrangement joins TRBV11-2 to TRBJ2-7, with TRBD1 as a possible D gene (6 bases). The V gene lost 4 bases and the J gene lost 7 bases, with 11 bases spanning the gap. The germline gives CDR1 SGHAT, CDR2 FQNNGV. There are 12 residues in the CDR3. The CDR3, as DNA: TGTGCCAGCAGCTCGACAGGAATGGAGCAGTACTTC. Its protein is CASSSTGMEQYF.

The V call is TRBV5-1, the J call TRBJ1-1; a possible D gene is TRBD1 (6 bases). The CDR3 extends over 15 amino acids. The V end was cut by 0 bases, the J end by 7 bases, with 16 bases between. Germline values: CDR1 SGHRS, CDR2 YFSETQ. In DNA form, the CDR3 reads TGCGCCAGCAGCTTGGACAGGGTTTCGGACGGTGAAGCTTTCTTT. It specifies CASSLDRVSDGEAFF.

The CDR3 DNA reads TGTGCCAGTGACTCGGGCGGAGCGGACTATGGCTACACCTTC. Protein: CASDSGGADYGYTF. J is TRBJ1-2 and V is TRBV19; D is unclear. Germline CDR1 and CDR2: LNHDA and SQIVND (reference sequence). CDR3 length equals 14 residues. Trimming shortened V by 8 bases and J by 3 bases, and 16 bases separated the two germline ends.

The V call is TRBV29-1, the J call TRBJ1-1, with D possibly TRBD1 on 6 matching bases. Deletions cut 4 bases from V and 3 bases from J, with 15 bases between. The CDR3 length is 14 residues. Germline assignment: CDR1 SQVTM and CDR2 ANQGSEA. The CDR3 coding sequence is TGCAGCGTTGGTCTTGTACAGGGATACACTGAAGCTTTCTTT. It encodes CSVGLVQGYTEAFF.

This clone was detected a few times. This sequence joins TRBV29-1 and TRBJ1-1, with a tentative D call TRBD1 (5 bases). The CDR3 totals 14 residues. V was pared by 2 bases and J by 1 base, with 11 bases between. From germline, CDR1 is SQVTM and CDR2 ANQGSEA. For the CDR3, the DNA is TGCAGCGTTGAATCAACCGGGGGGAACACTGAAGCTTTCTTT. Translating it yields CSVESTGGNTEAFF.

The chain carries TRBV28 and TRBJ2-1; D is possibly TRBD2 (6 bases). The germline V and J ends were trimmed by 4 bases and 0 bases, with 7 bases remaining between them. The CDR3 sequence is 14 residues long. Germline CDR1 MDHEN, CDR2 SYDVKM. The CDR3 DNA reads TGTGCCAGCAGTTACGGGGGCTCCTACAATGAGCAGTTCTTC. Its translation is CASSYGGSYNEQFF.

With regard to this clone: An end of the junction differs from the germline gene, which may be a read error. The V gene is TRBV6-1, the J gene TRBJ2-5, with D hard to call. This CDR3 has 13 residues. The germline V gene has CDR1 MNHNS and CDR2 SASEGT. CDR3: CAGSEKFVETQYF. CDR3 coding DNA: TGTGCCGGCAGTGAAAAGTTTGTAGAGACCCAGTACTTC.

The sample holds a few counts of this clone. The chain recombines TRBV2 with TRBJ1-5; 9 nucleotides agree with TRBD1. V gave up 8 bases and J gave up 7 bases; unmatched junction bases: 9. Germline values: CDR1 SNHLY, CDR2 FYNNEI. This CDR3 is built from 14 residues. CDR3 residues: CASGTGRGWQPQHF. Written as DNA, the CDR3 is TGTGCCAGCGGGACAGGGCGAGGTTGGCAGCCCCAGCATTTT. The variable domain in full, with the rest retrieved from reference TRBV2 and TRBJ1-5, is EPEVTQTPSHQVTQMGQEVILRCVPISNHLYFYWYRQILGQKVEFLVSFYNNEISEKSEIFDDQFSVERPDGSNFTLKIRSTKLEDSAMYFCASGTGRGWQPQHFGDGTRLSIL.

The chain employs TRBV29-1 and TRBJ2-1, with TRBD1 matching 7 bases. J gave up 4 bases and V 4 bases, and 7 bases lay outside the gene matches. CDR3 length: 14 residues. Per germline, CDR1 SQVTM and CDR2 ANQGSEA. DNA of the CDR3: TGCAGCGTTGGGGGGACAGATAAATACAATGAGCAGTTCTTC. Translating it yields CSVGGTDKYNEQFF.